A selection of T cell receptor beta chains follows, all from one sample in a study of T cells in Graves' hyperthyroidism and ophthalmopathy. Via MiXCR, TCRdb re-called the multiplex PCR reads, giving one row per CDR3 protein. The sample holds 380,000 or so distinct CDR3 sequences, about 13% seen once. Sequencing was performed on blood. The origin of the receptors is a man aged 25 to 45 with Graves' hyperthyroidism that later progressed to Graves' ophthalmopathy. CDR3s include the opening cysteine and the closing phenylalanine or tryptophan. Each record gives: CDR3 protein, CDR3 DNA, D gene, V gene, J gene, clone size. D genes are given only for firm matches. The size entry is marked missing in some rows and otherwise reads once, few, many or a size class.

CDR3 protein: CASSYGILLGYTF; CDR3 DNA: TGTGCCAGCAGCTACGGGATCCTTCTTGGCTACACCTTC; D gene: .; V gene: TRBV7-2; J gene: TRBJ1-2; clone size: many
CDR3 protein: CASSFSGKDQPQHF; CDR3 DNA: TGCGCCAGCAGCTTCTCAGGGAAGGATCAGCCCCAGCATTTT; D gene: .; V gene: TRBV5-1; J gene: TRBJ1-5; clone size: many
CDR3 protein: CIISANYGYTF; CDR3 DNA: TGCATTATCTCAGCTAACTATGGCTACACCTTC; D gene: .; V gene: TRBV20-1; J gene: TRBJ1-2; clone size: .
CDR3 protein: CASSPYVQGREQYF; CDR3 DNA: TGTGCCAGCAGCCCGTATGTACAGGGGAGGGAGCAGTACTTC; D gene: .; V gene: TRBV7-9; J gene: TRBJ2-7; clone size: many
CDR3 protein: CASSPSVYYEQYF; CDR3 DNA: TGTGCCAGCAGTCCCTCTGTATATTACGAGCAGTACTTC; D gene: .; V gene: TRBV28; J gene: TRBJ2-7; clone size: many
CDR3 protein: CASSFRGLGTEAFF; CDR3 DNA: TGTGCCAGCAGTTTCAGGGGGCTTGGCACTGAAGCTTTCTTT; D gene: TRBD1; V gene: TRBV28; J gene: TRBJ1-1; clone size: many
CDR3 protein: CASSLPFLAGGTKTQYF; CDR3 DNA: TGTGCCAGCAGCTTACCCTTCCTAGCGGGGGGGACGAAGACCCAGTACTTC; D gene: TRBD2; V gene: TRBV7-9; J gene: TRBJ2-5; clone size: many
CDR3 protein: CASNRQESIQYF; CDR3 DNA: TGTGCCAGCAACCGACAGGAGAGCATTCAGTACTTC; D gene: .; V gene: TRBV2; J gene: TRBJ2-4; clone size: .
CDR3 protein: CASSSYMNTGELFF; CDR3 DNA: TGTGCCAGCAGTTCATACATGAACACCGGGGAGCTGTTTTTT; D gene: .; V gene: TRBV6-5; J gene: TRBJ2-2; clone size: few
CDR3 protein: CASSLRRDRGRETQYF; CDR3 DNA: TGTGCCAGCAGCTTAAGGAGGGACAGGGGGCGCGAGACCCAGTACTTC; D gene: TRBD1; V gene: TRBV7-9; J gene: TRBJ2-5; clone size: few
CDR3 protein: CATSRGPGPTEAFF; CDR3 DNA: TGTGCCACCAGCCGTGGACCGGGGCCCACTGAAGCTTTCTTT; D gene: .; V gene: TRBV15; J gene: TRBJ1-1; clone size: many
CDR3 protein: CASSQPLRGGYGYTF; CDR3 DNA: TGTGCCAGCAGCCAGCCGCTCAGGGGGGGCTATGGCTACACCTTC; D gene: TRBD1; V gene: TRBV7-2; J gene: TRBJ1-2; clone size: many
CDR3 protein: CASSLGATYEQYF; CDR3 DNA: TGTGCCAGCAGCTTAGGGGCCACCTACGAGCAGTACTTC; D gene: .; V gene: TRBV7-9; J gene: TRBJ2-7; clone size: many
CDR3 protein: CASSVGPIPRDNEQFF; CDR3 DNA: TGTGCCAGCAGCGTAGGGCCTATCCCGAGGGACAATGAGCAGTTCTTC; D gene: .; V gene: TRBV9; J gene: TRBJ2-1; clone size: .
CDR3 protein: CASSPRLLVGNNEQFF; CDR3 DNA: TGCGCCAGCAGCCCGAGACTGCTCGTTGGGAACAATGAGCAGTTCTTC; D gene: .; V gene: TRBV10-1; J gene: TRBJ2-1; clone size: few
CDR3 protein: CASSSRTSGGPDTQYF; CDR3 DNA: TGTGCCAGCAGTTCCCGGACTAGCGGGGGACCAGATACGCAGTATTTT; D gene: TRBD2; V gene: TRBV12-3/TRBV12-4; J gene: TRBJ2-3; clone size: many
CDR3 protein: CASSVGFQETQYF; CDR3 DNA: TGTGCCAGTAGTGTCGGCTTCCAAGAGACCCAGTACTTC; D gene: .; V gene: TRBV19; J gene: TRBJ2-5; clone size: many
CDR3 protein: CASSQNSMGGELFF; CDR3 DNA: TGTGCCAGCAGCCAGAATAGCATGGGCGGGGAGCTGTTTTTT; D gene: .; V gene: TRBV3-1; J gene: TRBJ2-2; clone size: .
CDR3 protein: CASSPITGGGQYF; CDR3 DNA: TGTGCCAGCTCACCTATTACAGGGGGCGGGCAGTACTTC; D gene: TRBD1; V gene: TRBV18; J gene: TRBJ2-7; clone size: many
CDR3 protein: CASSQGLGTGRHEQFF; CDR3 DNA: TGCGCCAGCAGCCAAGGCTTGGGGACAGGGCGGCATGAGCAGTTCTTC; D gene: TRBD1; V gene: TRBV4-1; J gene: TRBJ2-1; clone size: .
CDR3 protein: CASSPGTSGELLF; CDR3 DNA: TGTGCCAGCTCACCAGGGACATCCGGGGAGCTGCTTTTT; D gene: .; V gene: TRBV18; J gene: TRBJ2-2; clone size: .
CDR3 protein: CASSQDNSGAPDTQYF; CDR3 DNA: TGTGCCAGCAGCCAAGACAATAGCGGGGCCCCAGATACGCAGTATTTT; D gene: TRBD2; V gene: TRBV4-2; J gene: TRBJ2-3; clone size: few
CDR3 protein: CSVEFSIRNQPQHF; CDR3 DNA: TGCAGCGTTGAATTCAGCATACGGAATCAGCCCCAGCATTTT; D gene: .; V gene: TRBV29-1; J gene: TRBJ1-5; clone size: many
CDR3 protein: CASSPRNEGGYTF; CDR3 DNA: TGTGCCAGCTCACCCAGAAACGAGGGTGGCTACACCTTC; D gene: .; V gene: TRBV18; J gene: TRBJ1-2; clone size: .
CDR3 protein: CASSLGQGITFF; CDR3 DNA: TGCGCCAGCAGCCTAGGACAGGGTATAACTTTCTTT; D gene: TRBD1; V gene: TRBV5-1; J gene: TRBJ1-1; clone size: many
CDR3 protein: CASSPEIATGELFF; CDR3 DNA: TGTGCCAGCTCACCAGAAATAGCAACCGGGGAGCTGTTTTTT; D gene: .; V gene: TRBV18; J gene: TRBJ2-2; clone size: few
CDR3 protein: CASRTQASNYGYTF; CDR3 DNA: TGCGCCAGCAGAACACAGGCCTCGAACTATGGCTACACCTTC; D gene: .; V gene: TRBV5-1; J gene: TRBJ1-2; clone size: .
CDR3 protein: CASRSATEGNQPQHF; CDR3 DNA: TGTGCCAGCAGATCCGCGACAGAAGGCAATCAGCCCCAGCATTTT; D gene: .; V gene: TRBV28; J gene: TRBJ1-5; clone size: many
CDR3 protein: CASSQILDRRNTEAFF; CDR3 DNA: TGTGCCAGCAGCCAAATTCTGGACAGGAGGAACACTGAAGCTTTCTTT; D gene: TRBD1; V gene: TRBV4-2; J gene: TRBJ1-1; clone size: few
CDR3 protein: CASSTKQDFYGYTF; CDR3 DNA: TGTGCCAGCAGTACGAAACAAGACTTCTATGGCTACACCTTC; D gene: .; V gene: TRBV28; J gene: TRBJ1-2; clone size: many
CDR3 protein: CASSYFGGAPETQYF; CDR3 DNA: TGTGCCAGCAGTTATTTTGGAGGGGCCCCGGAGACCCAGTACTTC; D gene: .; V gene: TRBV6-1; J gene: TRBJ2-5; clone size: many
CDR3 protein: CATYDTMNYGYTF; CDR3 DNA: TGTGCCACCTACGACACTATGAACTATGGCTACACCTTC; D gene: .; V gene: TRBV24-1; J gene: TRBJ1-2; clone size: .
CDR3 protein: CASSYSWGEDGNSPLHF; CDR3 DNA: TGTGCCAGCAGTTACTCATGGGGGGAAGATGGGAATTCACCCCTCCACTTT; D gene: .; V gene: TRBV6-5; J gene: TRBJ1-6; clone size: .
CDR3 protein: CASRLTIQGFGGYTF; CDR3 DNA: TGTGCCAGCAGACTCACAATTCAGGGTTTCGGTGGCTACACCTTC; D gene: .; V gene: TRBV6-1; J gene: TRBJ1-2; clone size: few
CDR3 protein: CASSLGGGNDEQYF; CDR3 DNA: TGTGCCAGCAGTTTAGGAGGGGGCAACGACGAGCAGTACTTC; D gene: .; V gene: TRBV28; J gene: TRBJ2-7; clone size: many
CDR3 protein: CASKNGAEGEKQYF; CDR3 DNA: TGCGCCAGCAAGAACGGGGCAGAAGGGGAGAAGCAGTACTTC; D gene: .; V gene: TRBV10-2; J gene: TRBJ2-7; clone size: .
CDR3 protein: CASSLSWGELFF; CDR3 DNA: TGTGCCAGCAGCTTAAGCTGGGGGGAGCTGTTTTTT; D gene: .; V gene: TRBV7-8; J gene: TRBJ2-2; clone size: few
CDR3 protein: CASSLDSGYNSPLHF; CDR3 DNA: TGTGCCAGCAGCCTAGACAGCGGGTATAATTCACCCCTCCACTTT; D gene: .; V gene: TRBV7-6; J gene: TRBJ1-6; clone size: .
CDR3 protein: CASSQEVAGGPDEQYF; CDR3 DNA: TGCGCCAGCAGCCAAGAAGTAGCGGGGGGGCCAGACGAGCAGTACTTC; D gene: TRBD2; V gene: TRBV4-1; J gene: TRBJ2-7; clone size: .
CDR3 protein: CASSSQRGGGETQYF; CDR3 DNA: TGTGCCAGCAGCTCCCAGCGGGGGGGCGGAGAGACCCAGTACTTC; D gene: TRBD2; V gene: TRBV7-2; J gene: TRBJ2-5; clone size: many
CDR3 protein: CASSGGRGAVPYEQYF; CDR3 DNA: TGTGCCAGCAGTGGAGGGAGGGGGGCTGTACCGTACGAGCAGTACTTC; D gene: .; V gene: TRBV6-1; J gene: TRBJ2-7; clone size: .
CDR3 protein: CASSSAAGRTEAFF; CDR3 DNA: TGCGCCAGCAGCAGCGCCGCGGGGAGGACTGAAGCTTTCTTT; D gene: .; V gene: TRBV4-1; J gene: TRBJ1-1; clone size: .
CDR3 protein: CASSHGLVRRTSKKLNSPLHF; CDR3 DNA: TGTGCCAGCAGCCATGGGCTCGTTCGACGGACCTCTAAAAAACTAAATTCACCCCTCCACTTT; D gene: .; V gene: TRBV4-2; J gene: TRBJ1-6; clone size: .
CDR3 protein: CASRTSGGAGDTQYF; CDR3 DNA: TGTGCCAGCAGAACTAGCGGGGGGGCGGGAGATACGCAGTATTTT; D gene: TRBD2; V gene: TRBV12-3/TRBV12-4; J gene: TRBJ2-3; clone size: .